Included here is one TCR beta chain sequence, with context. This sample was included in a study of blood T cells in healthy people across ages. The authors ran a second PCR of roughly 6 to 12 cycles using a sample-barcoded 5' primer and a J-beta primer mix. A 12-random-nucleotide template-switch adaptor tagged each cDNA molecule. Each CDR3 protein gets one entry after TCRdb re-called the 5' RACE reads with MiXCR. The table has more than 900,000 distinct CDR3 sequences, about 27% seen once. The sample was also reused in another study, on T cells of mothers and their children. That source notes: The authors identified no persistent microchimeric T cell clones.

The sample was blood. The receptor was isolated from a middle-aged woman in good health.

CDR3 coding DNA: TGTGCCAGCAGTCTCGGACAGGGGACACCCCTCCACTTT. This gives the protein CASSLGQGTPLHF. This chain connects TRBV27 to TRBJ1-6, with 9 bases aligning to TRBD1. The J segment lost 11 bases and the V segment lost 5 bases, leaving 4 bases of the junction unmatched. CDR1 is MNHEY, CDR2 SMNVEV, per germline (reference sequence). CDR3 length equals 13 residues.